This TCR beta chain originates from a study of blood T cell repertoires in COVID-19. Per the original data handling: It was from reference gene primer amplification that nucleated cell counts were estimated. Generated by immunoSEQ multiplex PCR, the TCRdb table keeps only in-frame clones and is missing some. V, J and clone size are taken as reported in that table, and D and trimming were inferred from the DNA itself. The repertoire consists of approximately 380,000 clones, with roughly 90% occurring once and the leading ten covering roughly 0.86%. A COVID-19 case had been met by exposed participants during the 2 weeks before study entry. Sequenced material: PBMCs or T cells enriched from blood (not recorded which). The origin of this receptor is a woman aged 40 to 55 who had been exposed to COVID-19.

The CDR3 bases are TGTGCCTGGACCTCCGCGTGGACCGGGGAGCTGTTTTTT. It encodes CAWTSAWTGELFF. The chain links TRBV30 to TRBJ2-2; no clear D gene. This CDR3 has 13 residues. Per the germline V gene, CDR1 is GTSNPN and CDR2 is SVGIG (reference sequence). Trimming took 4 bases from V and 5 from J, leaving 11 bases between them.